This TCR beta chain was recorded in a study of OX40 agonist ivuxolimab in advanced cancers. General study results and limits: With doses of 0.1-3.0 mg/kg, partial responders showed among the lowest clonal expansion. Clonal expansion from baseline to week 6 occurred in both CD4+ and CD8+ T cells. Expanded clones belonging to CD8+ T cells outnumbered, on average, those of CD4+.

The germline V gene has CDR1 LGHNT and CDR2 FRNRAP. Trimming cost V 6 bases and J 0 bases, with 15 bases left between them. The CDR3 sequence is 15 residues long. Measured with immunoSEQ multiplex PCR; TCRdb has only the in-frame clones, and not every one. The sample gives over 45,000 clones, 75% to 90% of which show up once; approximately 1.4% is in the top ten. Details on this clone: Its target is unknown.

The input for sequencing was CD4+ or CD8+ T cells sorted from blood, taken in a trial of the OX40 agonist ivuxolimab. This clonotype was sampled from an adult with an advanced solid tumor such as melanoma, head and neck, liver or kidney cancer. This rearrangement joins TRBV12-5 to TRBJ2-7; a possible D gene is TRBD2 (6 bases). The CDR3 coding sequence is TGTGCTAGTGGCAATCCCACGACTAGCTCCTACGAGCAGTACTTC. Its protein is CASGNPTTSSYEQYF. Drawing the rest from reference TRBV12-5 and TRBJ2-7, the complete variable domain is DARVTQTPRHKVTEMGQEVTMRCQPILGHNTVFWYRQTMMQGLELLAYFRNRAPLDDSGMPKDRFSAEMPDATLATLKIQPSEPRDSAVYFCASGNPTTSSYEQYFGPGTRLTVT.